This TCR beta chain was sequenced during a study of blood T cell repertoires in COVID-19. Study-level background: Samples came from the United States, Italy and Spain, spanning acute and convalescent COVID-19.

Clones were sequenced by immunoSEQ multiplex PCR, and TCRdb holds only the in-frame ones, with some missing. Of 250,000 or so clones listed, around nine tenths are singletons. This clone was detected once. The CDR3 runs to 17 residues. Per the germline V gene, CDR1 is SGHTA and CDR2 is FQGNSA. V lost 2 bases, J lost 0 bases, and 16 bases lay in between. Sequencing was performed on PBMCs or T cells enriched from blood (not recorded which). The chain couples TRBV7-2 to TRBJ1-1; D may be TRBD1 (5 bases). The receptor's source is a woman between 18 and 29 years old who had recovered from COVID-19. In nucleotides, the CDR3 is TGTGCCAGCAGCTTACTTCCAGGGCTGGTTCTGAACACTGAAGCTTTCTTT. Protein: CASSLLPGLVLNTEAFF. Together with reference TRBV7-2 and TRBJ1-1, the CDR3 gives the full variable domain: GAGVSQSPSNKVTEKGKDVELRCDPISGHTALYWYRQSLGQGLEFLIYFQGNSAPDKSGLPSDRFSAERTGGSVSTLTIQRTQQEDSAVYLCASSLLPGLVLNTEAFFGQGTRLTVV.